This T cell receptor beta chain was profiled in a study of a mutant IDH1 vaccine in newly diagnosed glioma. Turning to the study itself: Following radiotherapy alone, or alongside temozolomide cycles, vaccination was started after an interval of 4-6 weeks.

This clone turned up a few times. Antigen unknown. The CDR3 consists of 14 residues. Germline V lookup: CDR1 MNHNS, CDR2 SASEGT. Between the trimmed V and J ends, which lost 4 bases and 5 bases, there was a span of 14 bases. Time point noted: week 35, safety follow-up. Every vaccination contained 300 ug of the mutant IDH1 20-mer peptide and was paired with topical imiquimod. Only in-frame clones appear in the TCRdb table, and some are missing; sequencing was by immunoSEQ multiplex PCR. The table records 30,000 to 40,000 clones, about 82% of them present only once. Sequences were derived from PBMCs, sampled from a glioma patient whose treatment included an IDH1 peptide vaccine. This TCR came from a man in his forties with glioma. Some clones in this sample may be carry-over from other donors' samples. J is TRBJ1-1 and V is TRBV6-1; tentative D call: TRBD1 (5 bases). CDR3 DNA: TGTGCCAGCAGTGCTACTTCTGGGGGAACTGAAGCTTTCTTT. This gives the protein CASSATSGGTEAFF.